One sample yielded the 21 T cell receptor beta chains listed below, sequenced in a study of technical replicates of blood from a few donors. Sequencing used immunoSEQ multiplex PCR; TCRdb keeps in-frame clones, though not all of them. The table records about 93,000 clones, about 96% of them present only once. The material sequenced was T cells isolated from PBMCs. The receptors were sampled from a human donor in good health.

Worth noting for this clone: One end of the junction is discordant with germline, which a read error may explain. The genes are TRBV7-7 and TRBJ2-5, with 9 bases aligning to TRBD2. This CDR3 contains 14 residues. Germline CDR1 is SSHAT and CDR2 is FNYEAQ (reference sequence). The chain's CDR3 is CASSPSGAQETQYF. DNA of the CDR3: TGTGCTAGCAGCCCTAGCGGGGCCCAAGAGACCCAGTACTTC.

The CDR3 DNA sequence: TGTGCCAGCAGTGACAGGTTGAGCGGGGGGTACCATGAGCAGTTCTTC. Protein product: CASSDRLSGGYHEQFF. The rearrangement joins TRBV6-4 to TRBJ2-1; 9 bases fit TRBD2. Germline lookup yields CDR1 MRHNA and CDR2 SNTAGT. J gave up 8 bases and V 2 bases, and 10 bases lay outside the gene matches. The CDR3 extends over 16 amino acids.

V usage is TRBV29-1 and J usage is TRBJ1-1, with a possible D match to TRBD1 (6 bases). Trimming left V 6 bases short and J 1 base short, with 12 bases between. The CDR3 is made up of 13 amino acids. Germline-derived CDR1 and CDR2 are SQVTM and ANQGSEA. The CDR3 here is CSVHRETNTEAFF. The DNA of the CDR3 is TGCAGCGTCCACAGGGAGACGAACACTGAAGCTTTCTTT. The full variable domain, its missing parts supplied by reference TRBV29-1 and TRBJ1-1, is SAVISQKPSRDICQRGTSLTIQCQVDSQVTMMFWYRQQPGQSLTLIATANQGSEATYESGFVIDKFPISRPNLTFSTLTVSNMSPEDSSIYLCSVHRETNTEAFFGQGTRLTVV.

The chain uses TRBV18 and TRBJ1-1; a possible D gene is TRBD1 (5 bases). From germline, CDR1 is KGHSH and CDR2 LQKENI. Trimming stripped 0 bases from V and 1 base from J, with 12 bases between. CDR3 length equals 16 residues. The CDR3 DNA follows: TGTGCCAGCTCACCACCCTCCCAGGGAAGGAACACTGAAGCTTTCTTT. This gives the protein CASSPPSQGRNTEAFF.

The chain links TRBV27 to TRBJ2-1; 13 bases fit TRBD2. V shed 3 bases and J 4 bases; nucleotides not matched to a gene: 15. CDR1 and CDR2 from the germline V gene are MNHEY and SMNVEV (reference sequence). CDR3 length equals 20 residues. The chain's CDR3 is CASSLVRTSGSLNWYNEQFF. In nucleotides, the CDR3 is TGTGCCAGCAGTTTGGTCAGGACTAGCGGGAGCCTCAATTGGTACAATGAGCAGTTCTTC.

The gene calls are TRBV6-1 and TRBJ2-5; 11 bases are a match to TRBD2. CDR1 MNHNS and CDR2 SASEGT come from the germline V gene. V was clipped by 4 bases and J by 7 bases; unmatched bases: 5. The CDR3 spans 14 residues. CDR3 loop: CASSVMTSGVTQYF. CDR3 nucleotide sequence: TGTGCCAGCAGTGTCATGACTAGCGGGGTGACCCAGTACTTC.

CDR3: CASSPLGQGAYEQYF. CDR3 DNA: TGCGCCAGCAGCCCCCTGGGACAGGGGGCCTACGAGCAGTACTTC. V gene TRBV4-1 combines with J gene TRBJ2-7, with 11 nucleotides matching TRBD1. CDR3 size: 15 residues. With V trimmed by 4 bases and J by 2 bases, 4 bases remained unmatched. Germline V gene sequence: CDR1 MGHRA, CDR2 YSYEKL.

V and J are TRBV19 and TRBJ1-5; D might be TRBD1 (6 bases). The CDR3 is made up of 14 amino acids. In germline, CDR1 is LNHDA, CDR2 SQIVND (reference sequence). V lost 5 bases and J lost 6, with 14 bases in between. CDR3 in amino acids: CASSPQGSGQPQHF. CDR3 DNA: TGTGCCAGTAGTCCGCAGGGGTCGGGTCAGCCCCAGCATTTT.

This chain connects TRBV10-3 to TRBJ1-2; 8 positions match TRBD1. With V trimmed by 6 bases and J by 0 bases, 3 bases remained unmatched. CDR1 and CDR2 (germline): ENHRY, SYGVKD. The CDR3 is 14 residues long. The CDR3 region has the DNA TGTGCCATCAGAGGACAGGGAGCTAACTATGGCTACACCTTC. It is translated as CAIRGQGANYGYTF.

The chain carries TRBV27 and TRBJ2-3; 7 bases align to TRBD2. V lost 5 bases to trimming and J lost 5 bases; unmatched junction nucleotides: 7. Germline lookup yields CDR1 MNHEY and CDR2 SMNVEV (reference sequence). CDR3 length equals 14 residues. The DNA of the CDR3 is TGTGCCAGCAGTGGACTAGGGTTGGGAGATACGCAGTATTTT. Its protein product is CASSGLGLGDTQYF.

This clone showed up just once. The chain employs TRBV2 and TRBJ2-5, with 10 nucleotides matching TRBD1. CDR1 is SNHLY and CDR2 is FYNNEI in the germline V gene. The CDR3 extends over 15 amino acids. J lost 5 bases, V lost 8 bases, and 11 bases had no gene match. CDR3: CASGGQGMSAETQYF. The CDR3 DNA reads TGTGCCAGCGGGGGACAGGGGATGAGTGCGGAGACCCAGTACTTC.

This chain uses TRBV6-1 with TRBJ1-1, with D tentatively TRBD1 (5 bases). Germline CDR1 MNHNS, CDR2 SASEGT. Trimming took off 6 bases at V and 7 bases at J, with 21 bases between the two ends. This CDR3 region has 15 residues. The CDR3 sequence: CASSEKRQGFSEAFF. CDR3 nucleotide sequence: TGTGCCAGCAGCGAAAAAAGGCAGGGTTTTAGTGAAGCTTTCTTT.

CDR3 region: CASSLWGRGQAFF. The CDR3 coding sequence is TGTGCCAGCAGTTTATGGGGCAGGGGGCAAGCTTTCTTT. The rearrangement joins TRBV27 to TRBJ1-1; 8 bases align to TRBD1. Losses at the gene ends were 1 base for V and 9 bases for J; bases not matched to a gene: 4. The CDR3 extends over 13 amino acids. Germline V gives CDR1 MNHEY, CDR2 SMNVEV (reference sequence).

The chain links TRBV2 to TRBJ2-1, with TRBD1 matching over 10 bases. The J segment lost 2 bases and the V segment lost 6 bases, leaving 4 bases of the junction unmatched. Germline-derived CDR1 and CDR2 are SNHLY and FYNNEI. The CDR3 has 15 residues. The CDR3 DNA is TGTGCCAGCAGGGACGGGACAGGGGCCTACAATGAGCAGTTCTTC. Translation gives CASRDGTGAYNEQFF.

The chain joins TRBV19 to TRBJ1-2; TRBD1 might be the D (6 bases). The germline CDR1 and CDR2 sequences are LNHDA and SQIVND (reference sequence). V lost 3 bases, J lost 4 bases, and 18 bases lay in between. The CDR3 extends over 16 amino acids. Here the CDR3 reads CASSMGGRFVSYGYTF. The CDR3 DNA sequence: TGTGCCAGTAGTATGGGGGGGCGCTTTGTATCCTATGGCTACACCTTC.

This clone has just one count. This chain joins TRBV27 and TRBJ2-7; 7 bases are a match to TRBD1. V gave up 3 bases and J gave up 4 bases; unmatched junction bases: 12. Germline CDR1 and CDR2: MNHEY and SMNVEV (reference sequence). The CDR3 is made up of 16 amino acids. The CDR3 loop reads CASSLISGTVKYEQYF. CDR3 nucleotides: TGTGCCAGCAGTTTGATTTCCGGGACAGTCAAGTACGAGCAGTACTTC.

The chain couples TRBV19 to TRBJ2-1; 11 bases align to TRBD2. CDR1 and CDR2 from the germline V gene are LNHDA and SQIVND (reference sequence). CDR3 size: 16 residues. V lost 5 bases, J lost 5 bases, and 8 bases stayed unmatched. In nucleotides, the CDR3 is TGTGCCAGTAGTGCGCCCGGGACTAGCGGCCACAATGAGCAGTTCTTC. Its protein is CASSAPGTSGHNEQFF.

The chain has TRBV11-3 and TRBJ2-1; 7 nucleotides match TRBD2. This CDR3 comprises 14 residues. Germline values: CDR1 SGHNT, CDR2 YENEEA. Trimming cost V 2 bases and J 6 bases; bases outside gene matches: 4. The CDR3 DNA is TGTGCCAGCAGCTTATCCGCTAGCGGCAATGAGCAGTTCTTC. It is translated as CASSLSASGNEQFF.

The chain couples TRBV19 to TRBJ2-3; perhaps TRBD2 as D (5 bases). The CDR3 consists of 15 residues. The germline gives CDR1 LNHDA, CDR2 SQIVND (reference sequence). The germline V and J ends were trimmed by 3 bases and 4 bases, with 14 bases remaining between them. CDR3 coding DNA: TGTGCCAGTAGTATTCGGGAATCAGAGTCAGATACGCAGTATTTT. Protein product: CASSIRESESDTQYF.

The CDR3 nucleotides read TGTGCCAGCAGTAAATTGACAGCTACTAGCACAGATACGCAGTATTTT. Its translation is CASSKLTATSTDTQYF. The chain has TRBV27 and TRBJ2-3; perhaps TRBD1 as D (5 bases). Trimming took off 5 bases at V and 0 bases at J, with 15 bases between the two ends. Germline values: CDR1 MNHEY, CDR2 SMNVEV (reference sequence). There are 16 residues in the CDR3.

This chain connects TRBV2 to TRBJ1-2; D unresolved. Trimming left V 2 bases short and J 0 bases short, with 19 bases between. The CDR3 contains 18 residues. Germline assignment: CDR1 SNHLY and CDR2 FYNNEI. The CDR3 DNA reads as TGTGCCAGCAGTGAATTAAGGCCCAGGCCTCGATCTAACTATGGCTACACCTTC. It translates to CASSELRPRPRSNYGYTF.